The following is a TCR beta chain sequence with its context. Germline is not matched at one junction end, which may reflect a read error. The sample belongs to a study of T cells in Graves' hyperthyroidism and ophthalmopathy. Germline-derived CDR1 and CDR2 are ENHRY and SYGVKD. The CDR3 totals 15 residues. The CDR3 regions of TCR beta were amplified from RNA transcripts. The HTBI set primed first-round TCR CDR3 RT-PCR. TCRdb called the multiplex PCR reads again in MiXCR, with one record for every CDR3 protein. Of about 700,000 distinct CDR3 sequences listed, about 45% are singletons. A patient was excluded if there was uncontrolled infection, other autoimmune disease, pregnancy or lactation.

This receptor was obtained from an adult man with Graves' disease, either hyperthyroidism or ophthalmopathy (not recorded which). Sequenced material: peripheral blood or thyroid tissue (not recorded which). This sequence joins TRBV10-3 and TRBJ2-7; TRBD1 agrees at 10 bases. The CDR3 sequence is CASSGTGQGDYEQYF. As DNA, the CDR3 is TGTGCCAGCAGTGGAACTGGACAGGGGGACTACGAGCAGTACTTC.